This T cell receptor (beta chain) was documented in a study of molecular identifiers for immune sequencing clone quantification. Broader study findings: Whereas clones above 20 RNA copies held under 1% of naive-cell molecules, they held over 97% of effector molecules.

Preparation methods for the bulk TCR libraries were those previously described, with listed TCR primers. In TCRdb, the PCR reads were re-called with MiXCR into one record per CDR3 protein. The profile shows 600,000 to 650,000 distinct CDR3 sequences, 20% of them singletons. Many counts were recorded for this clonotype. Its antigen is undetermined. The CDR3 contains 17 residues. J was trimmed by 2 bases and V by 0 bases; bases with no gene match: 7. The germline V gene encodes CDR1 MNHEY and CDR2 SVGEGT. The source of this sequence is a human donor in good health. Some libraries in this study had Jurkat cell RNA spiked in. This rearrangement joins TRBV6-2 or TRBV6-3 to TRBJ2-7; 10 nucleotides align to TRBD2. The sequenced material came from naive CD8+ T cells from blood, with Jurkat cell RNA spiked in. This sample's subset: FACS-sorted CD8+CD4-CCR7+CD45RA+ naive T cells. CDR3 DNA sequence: TGTGCCAGCAGTTACTCCCTAGCGGGAGTCCGTACCTACGAGCAGTACTTC. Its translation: CASSYSLAGVRTYEQYF.